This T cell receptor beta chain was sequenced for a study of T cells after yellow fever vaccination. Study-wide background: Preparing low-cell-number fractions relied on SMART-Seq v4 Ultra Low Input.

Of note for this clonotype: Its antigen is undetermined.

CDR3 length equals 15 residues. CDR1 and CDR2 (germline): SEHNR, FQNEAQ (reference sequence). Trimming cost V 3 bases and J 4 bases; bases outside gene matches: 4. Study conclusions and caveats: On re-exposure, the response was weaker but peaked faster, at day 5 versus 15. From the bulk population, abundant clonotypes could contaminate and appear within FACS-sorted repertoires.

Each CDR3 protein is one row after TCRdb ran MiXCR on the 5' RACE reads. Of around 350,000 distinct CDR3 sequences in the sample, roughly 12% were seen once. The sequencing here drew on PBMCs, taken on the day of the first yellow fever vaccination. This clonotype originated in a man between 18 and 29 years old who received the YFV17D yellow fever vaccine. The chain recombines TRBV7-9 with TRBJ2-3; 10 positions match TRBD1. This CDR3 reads CASSFIGTGADTQYF. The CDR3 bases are TGTGCCAGCAGCTTTATTGGGACAGGGGCAGATACGCAGTATTTT.